This is a list of T cell receptor beta chains from one sample in a study of T-cell reconstitution after alpha-beta-depleted transplantation in children. TCRdb re-analysed the PCR reads in MiXCR, keeping a single row per CDR3 protein. The sample lists around 700,000 distinct CDR3 sequences; around 14% were seen once. The material sequenced was PBMCs, taken before TCRalphabeta/CD19-depleted stem cell transplant. Receptors originate from a girl aged 2-15 years with congenital amegakaryocytic thrombocytopenia, due to receive a stem cell transplant. The CDR3 runs from the conserved cysteine through the conserved F or W. D genes are given only for firm matches. Rows give clone size only sometimes, using once, few, many, or a class for an expanded clone.

v_call	j_call	d_call	clone_size	cdr3_aa	cdr3_nt
TRBV28	TRBJ2-1	NA	many	CASSLILGAQRGNEQFF	TGTGCCAGCAGTTTAATTCTAGGGGCGCAGAGGGGGAATGAGCAGTTCTTC
TRBV4-1	TRBJ2-4	NA	many	CASSQDRGTGQIAKNIQYF	TGCGCCAGCAGCCAAGATAGAGGTACAGGGCAAATAGCCAAAAACATTCAGTACTTC
TRBV20-1	TRBJ2-6	NA	few	CSASPRRPAGANVLTF	TGCAGTGCCAGTCCCCGGCGCCCAGCTGGGGCCAACGTCCTGACTTTC
TRBV7-2	TRBJ2-1	NA	NA	CASSLVLLATGDEQFF	TGTGCCAGCAGCTTAGTTCTGCTAGCGACCGGGGATGAGCAGTTCTTC
TRBV18	TRBJ1-4	NA	NA	CASSPQGSNEKLFF	TGTGCCAGCTCACCACAGGGGAGTAATGAAAAACTGTTTTTT
TRBV7-9	TRBJ2-1	NA	NA	CASSSKRWHSYNEQFF	TGTGCCAGCAGCTCCAAGCGGTGGCACTCCTACAATGAGCAGTTCTTC
TRBV5-1	TRBJ1-4	TRBD1	many	CASSLDGTGGFREKLFF	TGCGCCAGCAGCTTGGACGGGACAGGGGGCTTCAGGGAAAAACTGTTTTTT
TRBV2	TRBJ2-7	NA	few	CASRIGPPGIIYEQYF	TGTGCCAGCAGGATAGGACCCCCGGGAATCATCTACGAGCAGTACTTC
TRBV20-1	TRBJ1-1	NA	NA	CSARLGEGAAFF	TGCAGTGCTAGGTTGGGGGAAGGGGCAGCTTTCTTT
TRBV18	TRBJ2-3	NA	many	CASSPNRVPDTQYF	TGTGCCAGCTCACCGAATAGGGTTCCCGATACGCAGTATTTT
TRBV7-2	TRBJ1-4	NA	few	CASSFSLSRTNEKLFF	TGTGCCAGCAGCTTTTCCCTATCTAGGACTAATGAAAAACTGTTTTTT
TRBV28	TRBJ1-4	NA	NA	CASSLRRGFGEKLFF	TGTGCCAGCAGTTTACGGCGGGGCTTTGGTGAAAAACTGTTTTTT
TRBV20-1	TRBJ2-7	TRBD2	few	CSARLAGRREQYF	TGCAGTGCCAGACTAGCGGGGCGTCGCGAGCAGTACTTC
TRBV3-1	TRBJ2-1	TRBD2	few	CASSQELLAGPYNEQFF	TGTGCCAGCAGCCAAGAGTTGCTAGCGGGGCCCTACAATGAGCAGTTCTTC
TRBV12-3/TRBV12-4	TRBJ2-1	TRBD2	many	CASSGGLSYNEQFF	TGTGCCAGCAGTGGGGGACTATCCTACAATGAGCAGTTCTTC